A selection of T cell receptor beta chains follows, all from one sample in a study of cytomegalovirus exposure and HLA in healthy donors. Clones were sequenced by immunoSEQ multiplex PCR, and TCRdb holds only the in-frame ones, with some missing. Among 70,000 to 95,000 clones listed, approximately 65% were seen once. The sequencing sample was made of PBMCs. Receptors were obtained from a woman in her twenties or thirties in good health and CMV-seropositive. CDR3s include the opening cysteine and the closing phenylalanine or tryptophan. A D gene is named only where the DNA matches it firmly. Only some rows state a clone size, as once, few, many or a class for expanded clones.

CDR3nt | CDR3aa | d_gene | j_gene | v_gene | abundance
TGTGCCAGCAGCTTAGCAGGGGCTAGGAATGAAAAACTGTTTTTT | CASSLAGARNEKLFF | . | TRBJ1-4 | TRBV7-9 | .
TGTGCCAGCAGCTTACGTCCTAGCGGATACACAGATACGCAGTATTTT | CASSLRPSGYTDTQYF | TRBD2 | TRBJ2-3 | TRBV7-2 | .
TGTGCCAGCAGTCCGGGACAGCTTCTCAAACAAAATCAGCCCCAGCATTTT | CASSPGQLLKQNQPQHF | TRBD1 | TRBJ1-5 | TRBV2 | .
TGTGCTAGTGGTCGTAGCGGGGGAGGGGGAGATACGCAGTATTTT | CASGRSGGGGDTQYF | TRBD2 | TRBJ2-3 | TRBV12-5 | .
TGTGCCAGCAGTGAGTACAGGGAAGGTAATGAGCAGTTCTTC | CASSEYREGNEQFF | . | TRBJ2-1 | TRBV6-1 | few
TGTGCCAGCAGTTCAGACAGGGCTACCAATGAGCAGTTCTTC | CASSSDRATNEQFF | TRBD1 | TRBJ2-1 | TRBV27 | .
TGTGCCAGCAGCCAAGATGAGACCGGGGAGCTGTTTTTT | CASSQDETGELFF | . | TRBJ2-2 | TRBV4-2 | .
TGCGCCAGCAGCCAGACCGCCCGAAGGGGGACCTACGAGCAGTACTTC | CASSQTARRGTYEQYF | . | TRBJ2-7 | TRBV4-1 | .
TGTGCCAGCAGTTACTCCAGATATAGCAATCAGCCCCAGCATTTT | CASSYSRYSNQPQHF | . | TRBJ1-5 | TRBV6-5 | few
TGTGCCAGCAGTGACGTAGCGACAGGGGTTGGCTACACCTTC | CASSDVATGVGYTF | TRBD1 | TRBJ1-2 | TRBV25-1 | .
TGTGCCACCCGTAGGGACAGGGTGAACTATGGCTACACCTTC | CATRRDRVNYGYTF | TRBD1 | TRBJ1-2 | TRBV19 | .
TGTGCCAGCATGGGATCCCCGGGAGGATATAGCAATCAGCCCCAGCATTTT | CASMGSPGGYSNQPQHF | . | TRBJ1-5 | TRBV19 | .
TGTGCCAGCAGTCCCCGGGACAGGCTCAATCAGCCCCAGCATTTT | CASSPRDRLNQPQHF | TRBD1 | TRBJ1-5 | TRBV6-5 | .
TGTGCCAGCCAACCCCCGGGGGACTCCTACAATGAGCAGTTCTTC | CASQPPGDSYNEQFF | . | TRBJ2-1 | TRBV6-5 | .
TGTGCCTGGAGTGCTCAGGCTCACTATAATTCACCCCTCCACTTT | CAWSAQAHYNSPLHF | . | TRBJ1-6 | TRBV30 | .
TGCGCCAGCAGTCAGGCCCAAGAGACCCAGTACTTC | CASSQAQETQYF | . | TRBJ2-5 | TRBV10-2 | .
TGTGCCAGTAGCAGGGGGCCAAGCAATCAGCCCCAGCATTTT | CASSRGPSNQPQHF | TRBD1 | TRBJ1-5 | TRBV19 | .
TGTGCCAGCAGCGCCTTCACCGGGACAGGGGCCTGGGAGCCCCAGCATTTT | CASSAFTGTGAWEPQHF | TRBD1 | TRBJ1-5 | TRBV5-6 | .
TGCGCCAGCAGCTTGGGATCCACCCGACTGGGCTACACCTTC | CASSLGSTRLGYTF | . | TRBJ1-2 | TRBV5-1 | .
TGTGCCAGCTGGCTCGGGATCGGAGCGGCCTATGGCTACACCTTC | CASWLGIGAAYGYTF | . | TRBJ1-2 | TRBV2 | .
TGCGCCAGCAGCTTGGGAGGGCCTGGGGCCAACGTCCTGACTTTC | CASSLGGPGANVLTF | . | TRBJ2-6 | TRBV5-1 | once
TGCGCCAGCAGCTTGGGACAGGGCGTTCAGCCCCAGCATTTT | CASSLGQGVQPQHF | TRBD1 | TRBJ1-5 | TRBV5-1 | .
TGTGCCAGCAGCTTAGGTCTAGCGGGGACTTTCCTCGAGCAGTACTTC | CASSLGLAGTFLEQYF | TRBD2 | TRBJ2-7 | TRBV11-2 | once
TGCCCCCCCTGGCACAGGACACCAGATACGCAGTATTTT | CPPWHRTPDTQYF | . | TRBJ2-3 | TRBV1 | few
TGTGCCAGCCACCGGGACTTTGGGAATTCACCCCTCCACTTT | CASHRDFGNSPLHF | . | TRBJ1-6 | TRBV7-9 | .
TGTGCCAGCAGCCATGGTGAGTTTGGGCCCCAGCATTTT | CASSHGEFGPQHF | . | TRBJ1-5 | TRBV6-6 | .
TGTGCCAGCAGCCATGGACAGGGCTACGAGCAGTACTTC | CASSHGQGYEQYF | TRBD1 | TRBJ2-7 | TRBV14 | .
TGTGCCAGCAGCCCGGGGGGGACAGGGGGAGCGAACACTGAAGCTTTCTTT | CASSPGGTGGANTEAFF | TRBD1 | TRBJ1-1 | TRBV9 | .
TGTGCCAGTAGACCCCGTCTAGCGGGGCAACAGAATGAGCAGTTCTTC | CASRPRLAGQQNEQFF | TRBD2 | TRBJ2-1 | TRBV19 | .
TGTGCCATCAGTGAAAAGGGGGCTAGCACCGGGGAGCTGTTTTTT | CAISEKGASTGELFF | TRBD1 | TRBJ2-2 | TRBV10-3 | .
TGTGCCAGCAGTGAAGATCATACAACCTCTGGAAACACCATATATTTT | CASSEDHTTSGNTIYF | . | TRBJ1-3 | TRBV2 | .
TGTGCCAGCAATGCCGGGACAGGGACCGATCAGCCCCAGCATTTT | CASNAGTGTDQPQHF | TRBD1 | TRBJ1-5 | TRBV27 | few
TGCGCCAGCAGCTTGGGCCAGGGTGGTTCACCCCTCCACTTT | CASSLGQGGSPLHF | . | TRBJ1-6 | TRBV5-1 | few
TGTGCCAGCAGTCCAGGAATCTCTGGGGCCAACGTCCTGACTTTC | CASSPGISGANVLTF | . | TRBJ2-6 | TRBV2 | .
TGTGCCAGCAGCGTAGAGTCGAGCGGTGGAAACGCCATATATTTT | CASSVESSGGNAIYF | . | TRBJ1-3 | TRBV9 | .
TGTGCCATCAGTGCAAGGGGGCAACTGTACACCGGGGAGCTGTTTTTT | CAISARGQLYTGELFF | TRBD1 | TRBJ2-2 | TRBV10-3 | few
TGTGCCAGCAGATTACAGGGTACGGGTGGCTACACCTTC | CASRLQGTGGYTF | . | TRBJ1-2 | TRBV7-2 | .
TGTGCCAGCAGCGTCAGGGAAACCTACGAGCAGTACTTC | CASSVRETYEQYF | . | TRBJ2-7 | TRBV7-8 | few
TGTGCCAGCAGCCGGGACAGGGGAGGCGCTGAAGCTTTCTTT | CASSRDRGGAEAFF | TRBD1 | TRBJ1-1 | TRBV27 | .
TGTGCCAGCAGTGATTCGGGCCTAGCGGGGACCTACGAGCAGTACTTC | CASSDSGLAGTYEQYF | TRBD2 | TRBJ2-7 | TRBV2 | once
TGCGCCAGCAGCTCGGACAGCTCCTACGAGCAGTACTTC | CASSSDSSYEQYF | . | TRBJ2-7 | TRBV4-1 | .
TGTGCCAGCAGCGCCGAAGACATTGCTAGACAGGGGGCGACCTACGAGCAGTACTTC | CASSAEDIARQGATYEQYF | TRBD1 | TRBJ2-7 | TRBV7-3 | .
TGTGCCAGCAGCTTAGATGGACAGGCGATCTATGGCTACACCTTC | CASSLDGQAIYGYTF | TRBD1 | TRBJ1-2 | TRBV7-8 | .
TGTGCCAGCAGCCCCAGGGGTACGGAAGAGCAGTACTTC | CASSPRGTEEQYF | . | TRBJ2-7 | TRBV5-4 | once
TGTGCCAGCAGCTACGGCGGGGGGGCAGATACGCAGTATTTT | CASSYGGGADTQYF | TRBD2 | TRBJ2-3 | TRBV9 | .
TGTGCCAGCAGCTTTCGCGGCGGCGATGAGCAGTTCTTC | CASSFRGGDEQFF | . | TRBJ2-1 | TRBV7-2 | .
TGTGCCAGCAGTGGCTCAGGACTAGCGAGTTACAATGAGCAGTTCTTC | CASSGSGLASYNEQFF | TRBD2 | TRBJ2-1 | TRBV6-4 | .
TGTGCCAGCACCCCGGCTAGGGGCGGAAACTACGAGCAGTACTTC | CASTPARGGNYEQYF | . | TRBJ2-7 | TRBV6-5 | once
TGTGCCAGCAGCTTTGCGGGGGGAGGGGAGACCCAGTACTTC | CASSFAGGGETQYF | TRBD2 | TRBJ2-5 | TRBV7-7 | .
TGCGCCAGCAGCCAAGGTGGGGGCGGAACCTACGAGCAGTACTTC | CASSQGGGGTYEQYF | . | TRBJ2-7 | TRBV4-1 | .
TGTGCCAGCAGCAAGACAGGGAACACTGAAGCTTTCTTT | CASSKTGNTEAFF | . | TRBJ1-1 | TRBV5-6 | few